Listed below are T cell receptor beta chains from one sample, sequenced in a study of PD-1 blockade in classical Hodgkin lymphoma. Using immunoSEQ multiplex PCR, the repertoire was profiled, and TCRdb retains in-frame clones only, with some absent. This sample carries about 94,000 clones, about 92% of them seen once, and the ten largest clones take roughly 2%. The sample was peripheral blood mononuclear cells (PBMCs), taken before the fourth cycle of nivolumab. All receptors come from a human donor with classical Hodgkin lymphoma. Both conserved end residues are part of each CDR3. Each record gives: V gene, clone size, J gene, D gene, CDR3 DNA, CDR3 protein. A D gene is named only where the DNA matches it firmly. Some rows mark clone size as missing; the rest say once, few, many or name a class of expanded clone.

>TRBV4-1|-|TRBJ1-1|TRBD1
TGCGCCAGCTACGACAGGGCCTTGAACACTGAAGCTTTCTTT
CASYDRALNTEAFF
>TRBV14|-|TRBJ1-5|TRBD1
TGTGCCAGCAGCCAAGTGGGACAGGGGTCACCCCAGCATTTT
CASSQVGQGSPQHF
>TRBV28|-|TRBJ2-4|-
TGTGCCAGCAGTCCGGGAACGGACATTCAGTACTTC
CASSPGTDIQYF
>TRBV7-8|-|TRBJ2-2|TRBD1
TGTGCCAGCAGCCCGAAGGGACAGATGGGGGCTCGGGAGCTGTTTTTT
CASSPKGQMGARELFF
>TRBV30|-|TRBJ2-7|-
TGTGCCTGGAGTCGAGACTACGAGCAGTACTTC
CAWSRDYEQYF
>TRBV28|-|TRBJ1-4|TRBD1
TGTGCCAGCAGTACCCAGGGGGATGAAAAACTGTTTTTT
CASSTQGDEKLFF
>TRBV5-5|-|TRBJ1-5|-
TGTGCCAGCAGCTCGAATTCGAGGCCCAGCCCTCAGCCCCAGCATTTT
CASSSNSRPSPQPQHF
>TRBV5-8|-|TRBJ1-1|-
TGTGCCAGCAGCATCCGGGGCCGAGCTAGCAACACTGAAGCTTTCTTT
CASSIRGRASNTEAFF
>TRBV5-4|-|TRBJ2-4|-
TGTGCCAGCAGCCCCTTTGGGGGCCCAGCCAAAAACATTCAGTACTTC
CASSPFGGPAKNIQYF
>TRBV6-1|once|TRBJ1-1|-
TGTGCCAGCAGTGAAGGACAGGTGAACACTGAAGCTTTCTTT
CASSEGQVNTEAFF
>TRBV7-8|-|TRBJ1-1|-
TGTGCCAGCAGCATGGGTTTACAGGGAAGGGCCACTGAAGCTTTCTTT
CASSMGLQGRATEAFF
>TRBV7-8|-|TRBJ2-7|-
TGTGCCAGCAGCTTATTTCCCGAGCAGTACTTC
CASSLFPEQYF
>TRBV11-2|-|TRBJ1-2|TRBD1
TGTGCCAGCAGCTTAAGTACCGGGACAGGGGACTTC
CASSLSTGTGDF
>TRBV19|-|TRBJ2-5|-
TGTGCCAGTAGTATGGGTCAAGAGACCCAGTACTTC
CASSMGQETQYF
>TRBV7-9|-|TRBJ2-1|TRBD1
TGTGCCAGCAGCTTATCGGGACAGGGGGCTTTTGAGCAGTTCTTC
CASSLSGQGAFEQFF
>TRBV6-4|-|TRBJ2-5|TRBD2
TGTGCCAGCAGTGCCGTAGGACTAGCGGGAGAGGTCCAGTACTTC
CASSAVGLAGEVQYF
>TRBV6-5|-|TRBJ2-7|-
TGTGCCAGCAGGACTCCTCCTATTACCTACGAGCAGTACTTC
CASRTPPITYEQYF
>TRBV11-3|-|TRBJ2-1|TRBD2
TGTGCCAGCAGCTTAGTGTCGGTGGGAGGGGAGCAGTTCTTC
CASSLVSVGGEQFF
>TRBV7-9|-|TRBJ2-7|-
TGTGCCAGCAGAGGAGCAATTACGGGGGGCGCTTACGAGCAGTACTTC
CASRGAITGGAYEQYF
>TRBV6-1|-|TRBJ1-5|-
TGTGCCAGCAGTGGGACCCCTAGAAATCAGCCCCAGCATTTT
CASSGTPRNQPQHF
>TRBV9|-|TRBJ1-2|TRBD1
TGTGCCAGCAGCGTACCTCAACAGGGGGGTCTCTATGGCTACACCTTC
CASSVPQQGGLYGYTF